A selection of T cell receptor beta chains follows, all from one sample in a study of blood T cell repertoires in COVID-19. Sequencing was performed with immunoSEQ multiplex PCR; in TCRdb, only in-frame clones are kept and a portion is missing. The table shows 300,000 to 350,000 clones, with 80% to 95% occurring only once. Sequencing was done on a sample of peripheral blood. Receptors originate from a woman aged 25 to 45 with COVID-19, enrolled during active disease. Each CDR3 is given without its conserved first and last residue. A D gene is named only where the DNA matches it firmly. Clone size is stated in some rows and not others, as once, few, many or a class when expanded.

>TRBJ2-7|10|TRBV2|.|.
ASSEDGYEQY
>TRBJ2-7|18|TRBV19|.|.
ASILADIPPEGGVTYEQY
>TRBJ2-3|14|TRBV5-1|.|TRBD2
ASSAQGTSGADTQY
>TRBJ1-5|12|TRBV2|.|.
ASREDSFNQPQH
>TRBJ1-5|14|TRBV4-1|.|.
ASSQEIGGSNQPQH
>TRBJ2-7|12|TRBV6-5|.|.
ASSYITGTYEQY
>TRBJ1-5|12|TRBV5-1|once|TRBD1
ASSLRDRDGPQH
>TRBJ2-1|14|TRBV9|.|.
ASSVEGAGRYNEQF
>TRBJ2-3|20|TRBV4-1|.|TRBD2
ASSQDVIGLAGEGPYTDTQY
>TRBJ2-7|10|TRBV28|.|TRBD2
ASTSGNHEQY
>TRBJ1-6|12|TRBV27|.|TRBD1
ASSLWDRDSPLH
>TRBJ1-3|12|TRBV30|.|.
AWSVGRSGNTIY
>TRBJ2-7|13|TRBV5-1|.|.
ASSLAAASSYEQY
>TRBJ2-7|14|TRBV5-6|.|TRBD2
ASSLMGSSGTYEQY
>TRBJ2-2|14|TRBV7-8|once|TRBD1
ASSLVQGDRTGELF
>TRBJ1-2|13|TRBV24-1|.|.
AAWLGVFCGYGYT
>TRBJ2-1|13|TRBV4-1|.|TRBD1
ASRMGQGAQNEQF
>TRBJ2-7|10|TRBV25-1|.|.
ASRGSTYEQY
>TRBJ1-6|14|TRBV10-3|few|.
AISEANRVTGSPLH
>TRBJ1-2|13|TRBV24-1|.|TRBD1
ATSGVSGTDYGYT
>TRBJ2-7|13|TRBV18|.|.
ASSRDGLSTGEQY
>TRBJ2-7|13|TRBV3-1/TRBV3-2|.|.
ASSRYRALTYEQY
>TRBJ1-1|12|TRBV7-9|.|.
ASSLAGVNTEAF
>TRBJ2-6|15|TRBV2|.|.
ARSELAGGRGANVLT
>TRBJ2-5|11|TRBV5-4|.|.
ASSLSSVKTQY
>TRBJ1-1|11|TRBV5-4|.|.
ASTPRGNTEAF
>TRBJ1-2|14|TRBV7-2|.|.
ASSLTSRHLGYGYT
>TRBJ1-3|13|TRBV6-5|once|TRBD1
ASRVTGAAGNTIY
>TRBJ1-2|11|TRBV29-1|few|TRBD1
SVVETGGYGYT
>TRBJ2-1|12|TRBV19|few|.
ASHQGGDYNEQF
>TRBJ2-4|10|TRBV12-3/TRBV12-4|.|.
ASSSGANIQY
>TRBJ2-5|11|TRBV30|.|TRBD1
ACITGGGETQY
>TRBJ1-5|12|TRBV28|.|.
ASSLGGGRTPQH
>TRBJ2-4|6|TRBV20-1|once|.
SARGGV
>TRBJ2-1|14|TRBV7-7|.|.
ASSLRLQVSYNEQF
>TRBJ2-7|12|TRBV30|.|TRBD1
AWGRGTGFDEQY
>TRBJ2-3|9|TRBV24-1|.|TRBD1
ATSDYPDRT
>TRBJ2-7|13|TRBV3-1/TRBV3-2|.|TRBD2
ASSQTSGRAWEQY
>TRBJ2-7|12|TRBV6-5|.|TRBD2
ATSGTSGSYEQY
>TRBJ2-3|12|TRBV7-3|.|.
ASSPGRGADTQY
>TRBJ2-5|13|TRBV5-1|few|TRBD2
ASSPSGRSEETQY
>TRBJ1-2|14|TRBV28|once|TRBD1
ASSLLDRGGNYGYT
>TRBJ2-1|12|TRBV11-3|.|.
ASSFPGTPNEQF
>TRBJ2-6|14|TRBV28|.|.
ASSQQGISGANVLT